This T cell receptor (beta chain) is drawn from a study of OX40 agonist ivuxolimab in advanced cancers. Autoimmune disease history or systemic immunosuppression barred patients. Profiling relied on immunoSEQ multiplex PCR, and the TCRdb table lists in-frame clones only, not all of them. This table has approximately 58,000 clones, about four fifths appearing once. CDR1 SGHRS and CDR2 YFSETQ come from the germline V gene. CDR3 length: 13 residues. With 2 bases removed from V and 0 bases from J, the gap between germline ends came to 5 bases. This sequence was found in an adult with an advanced solid tumor such as melanoma, head and neck, liver or kidney cancer. V and J are TRBV5-1 and TRBJ1-1; D not certain. This sample comprised CD4+ or CD8+ T cells sorted from blood, obtained in a trial of the OX40 agonist ivuxolimab. The CDR3: CASSFGLNTEAFF. For the CDR3, the DNA is TGCGCCAGCAGCTTCGGGTTGAACACTGAAGCTTTCTTT.